Following are 23 T cell receptor beta chains from one sample sequenced in a study of beta chain features in type 1 diabetes. Every bit of the isolated RNA underwent reverse transcription, so sequencing read expressed TCRB transcripts. Generated by immunoSEQ multiplex PCR, the TCRdb table keeps only in-frame clones and is missing some. The profile shows under 45,000 clones, roughly 50% of them singletons. What was sequenced was stem cell memory CD4+ T cells from blood. Every receptor here comes from a woman in her 30s in good health.

This clone was found a few times. The chain is built from TRBV18 and TRBJ2-7, with D unresolved. Trimming left V 3 bases short and J 5 bases short, with 14 bases between. The V gene's germline CDR1 is KGHSH and CDR2 LQKENI. This CDR3 is 14 amino acids long. DNA for the CDR3: TGTGCCAGCTCACCCCCCGGCAGCCAGGACGAGCAGTACTTC. Its translation is CASSPPGSQDEQYF.

This clone was counted between two and nine times. V usage is TRBV7-2 and J usage is TRBJ2-5; a possible D gene is TRBD1 (7 bases). Germline values: CDR1 SGHTA, CDR2 FQGNSA. This CDR3 contains 14 residues. Between the trimmed V and J ends, which lost 5 bases and 4 bases, there was a span of 14 bases. The CDR3 nucleotides read TGTGCCAGCAGCGCGGGACAGCTAAGAGAGACCCAGTACTTC. Residues: CASSAGQLRETQYF. Based on the CDR3 plus reference TRBV7-2 and TRBJ2-5, the full variable domain is GAGVSQSPSNKVTEKGKDVELRCDPISGHTALYWYRQSLGQGLEFLIYFQGNSAPDKSGLPSDRFSAERTGGSVSTLTIQRTQQEDSAVYLCASSAGQLRETQYFGPGTRLLVL.

The V call is TRBV30, the J call TRBJ1-3, with no clear D. Germline-derived CDR1 and CDR2 are GTSNPN and SVGIG (reference sequence). Trimming removed 0 bases from V and 3 bases from J, with 6 bases in between. The CDR3 is 13 amino acids. This chain's CDR3 is CAWSVLVGNTIYF. CDR3 DNA: TGTGCCTGGAGTGTACTAGTTGGAAACACCATATATTTT.

CDR3 DNA: TGCGCCAGCAGCCAAGATGTCGCGGCCCCTTCGTTCCCAGCGGCTGAAGCTTTCTTT. It specifies CASSQDVAAPSFPAAEAFF. This sequence joins TRBV4-3 and TRBJ1-1; D is undetermined. V lost 0 bases and J 6 bases, leaving 26 bases between the germline ends. CDR3 length: 19 residues. Germline CDR1 reads LGHNA; CDR2 reads YSLEER.

V is TRBV9 and J is TRBJ2-2; 7 bases line up with TRBD1. This CDR3 spans 17 amino acids. Germline lookup yields CDR1 SGDLS and CDR2 YYNGEE. Trimming at V came to 0 bases and at J to 2 bases, leaving 7 bases not matched to a gene. CDR3 nucleotides: TGTGCCAGCAGCGTAGAAATAGGGGGCTTAAACACCGGGGAGCTGTTTTTT. It yields the protein CASSVEIGGLNTGELFF. Looking up the rest from reference TRBV9 and TRBJ2-2 gives the full variable domain: DSGVTQTPKHLITATGQRVTLRCSPRSGDLSVYWYQQSLDQGLQFLIQYYNGEERAKGNILERFSAQQFPDLHSELNLSSLELGDSALYFCASSVEIGGLNTGELFFGEGSRLTVL.

This chain links TRBV9 with TRBJ2-1; TRBD2 is a possible D gene (6 bases). Germline V gene data show CDR1 as SGDLS and CDR2 as YYNGEE. This CDR3 is 16 amino acids long. V lost 3 bases and J 6 bases, leaving 19 bases between the germline ends. CDR3 sequence (DNA): TGTGCCAGCAGCGCTGCACGTGGAGGGGTTTTCAATGAGCAGTTCTTC. Protein sequence: CASSAARGGVFNEQFF.

This sequence joins TRBV4-3 and TRBJ2-7, with TRBD1 identical over 8 bases. Germline V lookup: CDR1 LGHNA, CDR2 YSLEER. This CDR3 has 15 amino acids. V lost 4 bases and J lost 1; bases outside the gene matches: 6. The chain's CDR3 is CASSRDRGLSYEQYF. For the CDR3, the DNA is TGCGCCAGCAGCCGAGACAGGGGATTATCCTACGAGCAGTACTTC.

The J gene is TRBJ2-3, the V gene TRBV7-3; no clear D gene. Between the trimmed V and J ends, which lost 0 bases and 6 bases, there was a span of 7 bases. The CDR3 is 13 residues long. The germline CDR1 and CDR2 sequences are SGHTA and FQGTGA. CDR3 nucleotide sequence: TGTGCCAGCAGCTTAACGGGCAGGGATACGCAGTATTTT. Encoded protein: CASSLTGRDTQYF. The full variable domain, with the rest looked up from reference TRBV7-3 and TRBJ2-3, is GAGVSQTPSNKVTEKGKYVELRCDPISGHTALYWYRQSLGQGPEFLIYFQGTGAADDSGLPNDRFFAVRPEGSVSTLKIQRTERGDSAVYLCASSLTGRDTQYFGPGTRLTVL.

V gene TRBV2 combines with J gene TRBJ1-1; D is perhaps TRBD1 (6 bases). Germline lookup yields CDR1 SNHLY and CDR2 FYNNEI. The CDR3 has 14 amino acids. Trimming removed 8 bases at V and 2 bases at J, with 15 bases between. The CDR3 DNA follows: TGTGCCAGCGAGTTTAGGGGGAGTAACACTGAAGCTTTCTTT. It yields the protein CASEFRGSNTEAFF.

Many counts were recorded for this clone. The chain couples TRBV7-9 to TRBJ2-7, with 12 bases that match TRBD2. This CDR3 comprises 16 residues. V gave up 3 bases and J gave up 4 bases; unmatched junction bases: 7. From germline, CDR1 is SEHNR and CDR2 FQNEAQ (reference sequence). The CDR3 is CASSLETSGRGYEQYF. CDR3 DNA: TGTGCCAGCAGCTTGGAGACTAGCGGGAGAGGTTACGAGCAGTACTTC.

CDR3 DNA sequence: TGTGCCAGCAGCTTTCCTACCGGACAGGGAGAAAAACTGTTTTTT. It codes for CASSFPTGQGEKLFF. The V call is TRBV7-9, the J call TRBJ1-4; 8 bases line up with TRBD1. Germline CDR1 SEHNR, CDR2 FQNEAQ (reference sequence). The CDR3 totals 15 residues. Trimming at V came to 3 bases and at J to 8 bases, leaving 8 bases not matched to a gene.

This clone was counted once. This chain joins TRBV28 and TRBJ2-1; 7 bases match TRBD1. After removal of 7 bases from V and 1 base from J, the junction contained 16 bases not matched to a gene. The CDR3 spans 18 residues. Germline V gene lookup returns CDR1 MDHEN and CDR2 SYDVKM. This CDR3 reads CASIEAGGLGDSYNEQFF. CDR3 bases: TGTGCCAGCATTGAGGCAGGGGGATTGGGGGATTCCTACAATGAGCAGTTCTTC.

This sequence joins TRBV10-3 and TRBJ2-7; a possible D gene is TRBD2 (6 bases). V gave up 0 bases and J gave up 4 bases, with 10 bases separating them. The length of the CDR3 is 14 residues. From germline, CDR1 is ENHRY and CDR2 SYGVKD. CDR3 sequence reads: CAISESGRGYEQYF. The CDR3 region has the DNA TGTGCCATCAGTGAGTCCGGGCGGGGTTACGAGCAGTACTTC.

The V call is TRBV30, the J call TRBJ2-7, with 9 bases that match TRBD2. With V trimmed by 5 bases and J by 7 bases, 6 bases remained unmatched. The CDR3 spans 12 residues. Germline-derived CDR1 and CDR2 are GTSNPN and SVGIG (reference sequence). The CDR3 region is CAWVAGAMEQYF. In nucleotides, the CDR3 is TGTGCCTGGGTAGCGGGGGCCATGGAGCAGTACTTC.

This clone occurred a few times. The genes are TRBV7-2 and TRBJ2-3; D possibly corresponds to TRBD1 (6 bases). CDR1 is SGHTA, CDR2 FQGNSA, per germline. V gave up 5 bases and J gave up 6 bases, with 18 bases separating them. CDR3 length equals 15 residues. The CDR3 is CASSPRGSERDTQYF. The DNA for the CDR3 is TGTGCCAGCAGCCCTAGGGGGTCGGAGAGGGATACGCAGTATTTT.

The chain is built from TRBV11-1 and TRBJ2-1; tentatively, D is TRBD2 (6 bases). The CDR3 covers 15 residues. The germline V gene encodes CDR1 SGHAT and CDR2 FQDESV (reference sequence). Trimming removed 7 bases at V and 0 bases at J, with 13 bases between. The CDR3 here is CASTAGGDSYNEQFF. The CDR3 DNA sequence: TGTGCCAGCACCGCCGGGGGTGACTCCTACAATGAGCAGTTCTTC.

The chain has TRBV6-6 and TRBJ2-1; 12 positions match TRBD2. CDR3 length: 16 residues. J gave up 8 bases and V 0 bases, and 5 bases lay outside the gene matches. Germline assignment: CDR1 MNHNY and CDR2 SVGAGI (reference sequence). CDR3 in amino acids: CASSYSTSGSQDEQFF. CDR3 nucleotide sequence: TGTGCCAGCAGTTACTCGACTAGCGGGAGCCAGGATGAGCAGTTCTTC.

This sequence joins TRBV18 and TRBJ2-3; a weak D match, TRBD1 (6 bases). The CDR3 loop spans 18 amino acids. Germline V CDR1 and CDR2: KGHSH, LQKENI. V gave up 3 bases and J gave up 1 base, with 20 bases separating them. The CDR3 DNA sequence: TGTGCCAGCTCACCCCGAGATTTCAACAGGGTCGGCACAGATACGCAGTATTTT. As protein: CASSPRDFNRVGTDTQYF.

This clone appeared a few times. The CDR3 coding sequence is TGTGCCAGCAGCCGTCGGGCGGCGGGAGGTTCGCAGTATTTT. It translates to CASSRRAAGGSQYF. V and J are TRBV7-8 and TRBJ2-3; 8 bases agree with TRBD2. The CDR3 extends over 14 amino acids. Germline V gives CDR1 SGHVS, CDR2 FQNEAQ. J lost 10 bases, V lost 5 bases, and 11 bases had no gene match.

The chain recombines TRBV9 with TRBJ2-7; maybe TRBD2 (5 bases). Germline V gene data show CDR1 as SGDLS and CDR2 as YYNGEE. Trimming took off 0 bases at V and 5 bases at J, with 9 bases between the two ends. This CDR3 spans 13 amino acids. CDR3 DNA sequence: TGTGCCAGCAGCGTAGCTTTGGAGGACGAGCAGTACTTC. Protein product: CASSVALEDEQYF.

The chain recombines TRBV28 with TRBJ2-7, with D possibly being TRBD1 (6 bases). The CDR3 spans 18 residues. Germline CDR1 MDHEN, CDR2 SYDVKM. V shed 3 bases and J shed 5 bases, with 26 bases lying between them. CDR3 loop: CASSFTPRLLGANHEQYF. The CDR3 nucleotides are TGTGCCAGCAGTTTTACCCCCCGATTGTTGGGGGCAAATCACGAGCAGTACTTC.

This clone showed up just once. An end of the junction does not agree with germline; a read error may underlie this. The V gene is TRBV19, the J gene TRBJ1-5; 10 bases line up with TRBD1. Germline assignment: CDR1 LNHDA and CDR2 SQIVND (reference sequence). CDR3 length equals 14 residues. The CDR3 protein is CAGSGTGGNQPQHF. The CDR3 coding sequence is TGTGCCGGTAGCGGGACAGGGGGCAATCAGCCCCAGCATTTT.

The chain links TRBV9 to TRBJ2-3, with 9 nucleotides matching TRBD1. The V gene end was trimmed by 4 bases and the J gene end by 2 bases; junction bases not matched to a gene: 5. Germline V gene data show CDR1 as SGDLS and CDR2 as YYNGEE. The CDR3 is 15 residues long. The CDR3 loop reads CASSITGGVTDTQYF. Written as DNA, the CDR3 is TGTGCCAGCAGCATTACAGGGGGCGTCACAGATACGCAGTATTTT.